These 9 T cell receptor beta chains originate from one sample sequenced in a study of vaccination and CD4 T cells after COVID-19. These receptors' antigens are unknown. Noted treatment: roughly nine-day PBMC culture with coronavirus spike peptide pools or control peptides (ViraFEST assay). Sequencing of the DNA from cultured CD4+ T cells was carried out with the Oncomine TCR Beta short-read assay. TCRdb used MiXCR to reprocess the PCR reads, holding one entry per CDR3 protein. The sample consists of approximately 20,000 distinct CDR3 sequences, roughly 78% of them appearing once. Here the sequenced sample was CD4+ T cells from blood, cultured in vitro, taken after SARS-CoV-2 vaccination. Source of these receptors: a human donor who received a COVID-19 vaccine.

The chain couples TRBV5-1 to TRBJ1-1, with D maybe TRBD1 (5 bases). Trimming took 0 bases from V and 0 from J, leaving 15 bases between them. From germline, CDR1 is SGHRS and CDR2 YFSETQ. The CDR3 is 17 residues long. DNA for the CDR3: TGCGCCAGCAGCTTGGGAGTCATCCCAGGGCTGAACACTGAAGCTTTCTTT. Its translation: CASSLGVIPGLNTEAFF.

The chain uses TRBV6-5 and TRBJ2-5; 9 nucleotides agree with TRBD1. Germline loops: CDR1 MNHEY, CDR2 SVGAGI. Germline trimming cut 1 base from V and 4 bases from J; bases unmatched to any gene: 7. The CDR3 contains 16 residues. The CDR3 region has the DNA TGTGCCAGCAGTTACTTTGACAGGGGGTTTGGAGAGACCCAGTACTTC. Its translation: CASSYFDRGFGETQYF.

This sequence joins TRBV19 and TRBJ1-2, with TRBD1 as a possible D gene (5 bases). CDR3 size: 16 residues. Germline V CDR1 and CDR2: LNHDA, SQIVND (reference sequence). Deletions cut 5 bases from V and 2 bases from J, with 18 bases between. CDR3 DNA sequence: TGTGCCAGTAGTCCCGATGAGGCAGGGCTCAACTATGGCTACACCTTC. It translates to CASSPDEAGLNYGYTF.

The chain employs TRBV24-1 and TRBJ2-2, with 7 positions matching TRBD1. Germline V gene data show CDR1 as KGHDR and CDR2 as SFDVKD. This CDR3 contains 18 residues. The V gene end was trimmed by 4 bases and the J gene end by 1 base; junction bases not matched to a gene: 11. The CDR3 DNA reads TGTGCCACCAGTGAGGTCGCACAGGGGCTATGGAACACCGGGGAGCTGTTTTTT. This codes for CATSEVAQGLWNTGELFF.

This sequence joins TRBV7-8 and TRBJ1-1; D may be TRBD1 (6 bases). With 5 bases removed from V and 3 bases from J, the gap between germline ends came to 10 bases. Germline V gene sequence: CDR1 SGHVS, CDR2 FQNEAQ. This CDR3 comprises 13 residues. CDR3 DNA sequence: TGTGCCAGCAGCGGGGGGCATCACACTGAAGCTTTCTTT. It translates to CASSGGHHTEAFF.

This clonotype was seen a handful of times. The chain joins TRBV24-1 to TRBJ1-5, with D maybe TRBD1 (6 bases). V was shortened by 4 bases and J by 2 bases, with 11 bases between the two germline ends. This CDR3 region has 15 residues. The germline CDR1 and CDR2 sequences are KGHDR and SFDVKD. The chain's CDR3 is CATSDVGGRNQPQHF. Here the CDR3 DNA reads TGTGCCACCAGTGACGTCGGGGGGCGCAATCAGCCCCAGCATTTT.

For the CDR3, the DNA is TGTGCCAGCAGCTTTTCAGGGGGCCAAGAGACCCAGTACTTC. Translation gives CASSFSGGQETQYF. The chain combines TRBV7-7 with TRBJ2-5; TRBD1 matches 7 bases. This CDR3 spans 14 amino acids. J was trimmed by 1 base and V by 3 bases; bases with no gene match: 2. Germline values: CDR1 SSHAT, CDR2 FNYEAQ (reference sequence).

The chain links TRBV7-9 to TRBJ1-2; D call uncertain. Trimming removed 0 bases from V and 5 bases from J, with 10 bases in between. There are 14 residues in the CDR3. CDR1 and CDR2 (germline): SEHNR, FQNEAQ (reference sequence). The CDR3: CASSLARVPYGYTF. The CDR3 nucleotides read TGTGCCAGCAGCTTAGCGCGGGTCCCGTATGGCTACACCTTC. The whole variable domain, remainder taken from reference TRBV7-9 and TRBJ1-2, is DTGVSQNPRHKITKRGQNVTFRCDPISEHNRLYWYRQTLGQGPEFLTYFQNEAQLEKSRLLSDRFSAERPKGSFSTLEIQRTEQGDSAMYLCASSLARVPYGYTFGSGTRLTVV.

The chain recombines TRBV19 with TRBJ2-5, with 7 bases aligning to TRBD2. In germline, CDR1 is LNHDA, CDR2 SQIVND (reference sequence). J lost 4 bases, V lost 5 bases, and 7 bases had no gene match. This CDR3 region has 14 residues. The chain's CDR3 is CASSDGGWVETQYF. CDR3 nucleotides: TGTGCCAGTAGTGACGGGGGGTGGGTAGAGACCCAGTACTTC.